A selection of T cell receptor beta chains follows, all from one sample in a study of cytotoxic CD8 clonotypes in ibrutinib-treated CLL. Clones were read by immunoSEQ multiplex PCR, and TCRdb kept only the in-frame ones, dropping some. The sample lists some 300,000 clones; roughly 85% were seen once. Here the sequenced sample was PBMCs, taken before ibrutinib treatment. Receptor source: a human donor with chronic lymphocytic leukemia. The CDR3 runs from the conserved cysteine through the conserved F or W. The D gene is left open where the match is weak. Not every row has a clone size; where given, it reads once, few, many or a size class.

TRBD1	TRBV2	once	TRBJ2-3	TGTGCCAGCAGCTACAGGGGGCGGTGGGATACGCAGTATTTT	CASSYRGRWDTQYF
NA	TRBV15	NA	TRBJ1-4	TGTGCCACCAGCAGAGATCTGGTCCGGGTAGGAAAACTGTTTTTT	CATSRDLVRVGKLFF
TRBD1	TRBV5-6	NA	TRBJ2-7	TGTGCCAGCAGCGCCGGGACAGGACTAACCTACGAGCAGTACTTC	CASSAGTGLTYEQYF
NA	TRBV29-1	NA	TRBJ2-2	TGCAGCGTTGAGCAGGTGAACACCGGGGAGCTGTTTTTT	CSVEQVNTGELFF
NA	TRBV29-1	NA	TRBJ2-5	TGCAGCGTTGAAGAGACCCAGTACTTC	CSVEETQYF
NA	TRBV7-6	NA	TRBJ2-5	TGTGCCAGCAGCGCTTTTACAGGTCGAGAGACCCAGTACTTC	CASSAFTGRETQYF
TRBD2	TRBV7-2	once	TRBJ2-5	TGTGCCAGCAGCTTACGGCGCGGGGGGGTAGAGACCCAGTACTTC	CASSLRRGGVETQYF
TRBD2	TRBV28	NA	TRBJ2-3	TGTGCCGGAAAAAGCGGGAGGGTGACAGATACGCAGTATTTT	CAGKSGRVTDTQYF
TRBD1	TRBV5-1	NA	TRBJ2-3	TGCGCCAGCAGCTTAGGACAGGACACAGATACGCAGTATTTT	CASSLGQDTDTQYF
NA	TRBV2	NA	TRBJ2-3	TGTGCCAGCAGTGAAGACGGTAGAGATACGCAGTATTTT	CASSEDGRDTQYF
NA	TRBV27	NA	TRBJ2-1	TGTGCCAGCAGCCTCCGGGGGAGCTCCTACAATGAGCAGTTCTTC	CASSLRGSSYNEQFF
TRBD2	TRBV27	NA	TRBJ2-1	TGTGCCAGCAGTTTGTGGACTAGCGGGATCAATGAGCAGTTCTTC	CASSLWTSGINEQFF
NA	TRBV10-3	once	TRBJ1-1	TGTGCCATCAGTGCCGGCAGATCTAACACTGAAGCTTTCTTT	CAISAGRSNTEAFF
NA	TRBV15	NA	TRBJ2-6	TGTGCCACCAGCAGAGATTATGGGGCCAACGTCCTGACTTTC	CATSRDYGANVLTF
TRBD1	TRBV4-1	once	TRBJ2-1	TGCGCCAGCAGCCACGTGGGACAGGGGGCGAAAAATGAGCAGTTCTTC	CASSHVGQGAKNEQFF
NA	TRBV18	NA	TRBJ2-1	TGTGCCAGCTCACCAAGGGCATCCGGATACGATGAGCAGTTCTTC	CASSPRASGYDEQFF
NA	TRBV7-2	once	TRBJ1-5	TGTGCCAGCAGCTCCCGGTCCGGGGCCAATCAGCCCCAGCATTTT	CASSSRSGANQPQHF
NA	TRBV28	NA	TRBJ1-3	TGTGCCAGCAGTTTTCTCTCTGGAAACACCATATATTTT	CASSFLSGNTIYF
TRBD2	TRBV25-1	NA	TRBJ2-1	TGTGCCAGCAGGCCCCTAGCGGGAGACTACAATGAGCAGTTCTTC	CASRPLAGDYNEQFF
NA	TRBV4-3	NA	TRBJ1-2	TGCGCCAGCAGCCAAGAGGTCTACCAGGTCTATGGCTACACCTTC	CASSQEVYQVYGYTF
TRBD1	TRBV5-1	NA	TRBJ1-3	TGCGCCAGCAGCCTACGACAGGGGGCTGATGGAAACACCATATATTTT	CASSLRQGADGNTIYF
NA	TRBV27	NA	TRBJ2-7	TGTGCCAGCAGCAAAGGAACGGGACCTTGGTACTTC	CASSKGTGPWYF